This T cell receptor (beta chain) was captured in a study of shared clonotypes between healthy human individuals. Sequenced by immunoSEQ multiplex PCR; TCRdb stores in-frame clones only, minus some. The repertoire consists of 400,000 to 600,000 clones, with nearly 80% occurring once and the leading ten covering around 12%. This CDR3 is built from 15 residues. Germline V CDR1 and CDR2: KGHSY, FQNENV. Trimming took off 2 bases at V and 8 bases at J, with 15 bases between the two ends. Sequenced input: PBMCs. The chain couples TRBV16 to TRBJ1-4; D unclear. This sequence originates from a woman aged 40 to 49 in good health. Some clones in this sample may be carry-over from other donors' samples. Here the CDR3 DNA reads TGTGCCAGCAGCCAAGGGCCGAGACCTGGCGAAAAACTGTTTTTT. Translating it yields CASSQGPRPGEKLFF. The whole variable domain, filled in from reference TRBV16 and TRBJ1-4, reads GEEVAQTPKHLVRGEGQKAKLYCAPIKGHSYVFWYQQVLKNEFKFLISFQNENVFDETGMPKERFSAKCLPNSPCSLEIQATKLEDSAVYFCASSQGPRPGEKLFFGSGTQLSVL.